These 21 T cell receptor beta chains share one sample of origin, sequenced in a study of cytomegalovirus exposure and HLA in healthy donors. Amplification used 60 Vbeta primers and 13 Jbeta primers. Only in-frame clones appear in the TCRdb table, and some are missing; sequencing was by immunoSEQ multiplex PCR. The table records over 150,000 clones, more than 75% of them present only once. The sequenced material came from PBMCs. Receptor source: a man aged 25-45 years in good health and CMV-seropositive.

The genes are TRBV30 and TRBJ1-2; D unclear. CDR3 length: 14 amino acids. Trimming removed 2 bases at V and 4 bases at J, with 14 bases between. Germline loops: CDR1 GTSNPN, CDR2 SVGIG (reference sequence). CDR3 sequence: CAWSRGNGGYGYTF. The CDR3 region has the DNA TGTGCCTGGAGTCGAGGGAACGGAGGCTATGGCTACACCTTC.

This clone was observed a handful of times. The chain uses TRBV28 and TRBJ1-2; no definite D call. The length of the CDR3 is 14 residues. From germline, CDR1 is MDHEN and CDR2 SYDVKM. Deletions cut 4 bases from V and 4 bases from J, with 13 bases between. CDR3 region: CASSSSGSSYGYTF. As DNA, the CDR3 is TGTGCCAGCAGTTCCTCCGGGTCCTCCTATGGCTACACCTTC.

This clone was seen once. The chain has TRBV7-9 and TRBJ1-5; 7 bases match TRBD1. The CDR3 has 15 amino acids. J gave up 4 bases and V 0 bases, and 3 bases lay outside the gene matches. Germline CDR1 is SEHNR and CDR2 is FQNEAQ (reference sequence). This CDR3 is CASSLAGTDNQPQHF. CDR3 in DNA: TGTGCCAGCAGCTTAGCTGGGACAGATAATCAGCCCCAGCATTTT.

This rearrangement joins TRBV5-8 to TRBJ1-1; 8 bases fit TRBD1. CDR1 SGHTS and CDR2 YDEGEE come from the germline V gene. Trimming took 4 bases from V and 0 from J; bases not matched to a gene: 8. The CDR3 spans 16 residues. As DNA, the CDR3 is TGTGCCAGCAGCCCAAGACAGGGGTCAATGAACACTGAAGCTTTCTTT. This sequence encodes CASSPRQGSMNTEAFF. Full variable domain (remainder filled in from reference TRBV5-8 and TRBJ1-1): EAGVTQSPTHLIKTRGQQATLRCSPISGHTSVYWYQQALGLGLQFLLWYDEGEERNRGNFPPRFSGRQFPNYSSELNVNALELEDSALYLCASSPRQGSMNTEAFFGQGTRLTVV.

This clone was detected only a few times. The chain recombines TRBV4-2 with TRBJ1-4, with 7 positions matching TRBD1. Germline CDR1 and CDR2: LGHNA and YNFKEQ. V dropped 1 base and J dropped 4; count of bases not matched to a gene: 3. The CDR3 has 15 residues. The CDR3: CASSQGGQLNEKLFF. In DNA, the CDR3 is TGTGCCAGCAGCCAAGGGGGACAGCTTAATGAAAAACTGTTTTTT.

The V gene is TRBV4-1, the J gene TRBJ2-1, with D perhaps matching TRBD1 (5 bases). The CDR3 contains 16 residues. The germline V and J ends were trimmed by 3 bases and 7 bases, with 19 bases remaining between them. Germline CDR1 reads MGHRA; CDR2 reads YSYEKL. CDR3 in amino acids: CASSQINRYPPNEQFF. CDR3 in DNA: TGCGCCAGCAGCCAGATAAACAGGTATCCCCCGAATGAGCAGTTCTTC.

The V and J genes are TRBV18 and TRBJ2-3; 7 positions agree with TRBD1. Unmatched junction bases numbered 6, after V lost 5 bases and J lost 1 base. Germline CDR1 and CDR2: KGHSH and LQKENI. This CDR3 has 15 residues. This chain's CDR3 is CASSYGTDRTDTQYF. CDR3 sequence (DNA): TGTGCCAGCTCATATGGGACAGATCGCACAGATACGCAGTATTTT.

This sequence joins TRBV7-2 and TRBJ2-7, with 12 nucleotides matching TRBD2. V shed 5 bases and J 5 bases; nucleotides not matched to a gene: 4. The germline V gene has CDR1 SGHTA and CDR2 FQGNSA. The CDR3 covers 14 residues. The CDR3 DNA reads as TGTGCCAGCAGCCGACTAGCGGGAGTCCACGAGCAGTACTTC. Translated: CASSRLAGVHEQYF.

There are a few counts of this clone. The rearrangement uses TRBV5-1 and TRBJ2-3; possible D gene TRBD1, 6 bases. In germline, CDR1 is SGHRS, CDR2 YFSETQ. Trimming removed 4 bases at V and 0 bases at J, with 9 bases between. CDR3 length equals 14 residues. The CDR3 DNA is TGCGCCAGCAGCGGGCAGGGGAGCACAGATACGCAGTATTTT. As protein: CASSGQGSTDTQYF.

This clone was counted only a few times. The gene calls are TRBV9 and TRBJ2-7, with TRBD2 identical over 12 bases. J lost 4 bases, V lost 3 bases, and 14 bases had no gene match. The CDR3 contains 18 residues. Germline V gene lookup returns CDR1 SGDLS and CDR2 YYNGEE. DNA of the CDR3: TGTGCCAGCAGCGCGGGGACTAGCGGGTCTCACCCCTCTTACGAGCAGTACTTC. This codes for CASSAGTSGSHPSYEQYF.

The chain employs TRBV7-9 and TRBJ1-5; no reliable D call. V was cut by 5 bases and J by 0 bases, with 11 bases left in between. The CDR3 extends over 15 amino acids. CDR1 and CDR2 from the germline V gene are SEHNR and FQNEAQ (reference sequence). The CDR3 here is CASSPIADSNQPQHF. CDR3 nucleotides: TGTGCCAGCAGCCCTATAGCAGATAGCAATCAGCCCCAGCATTTT.

The chain employs TRBV11-2 and TRBJ2-5; 13 bases map to TRBD2. Losses at the gene ends were 5 bases for V and 5 bases for J; bases not matched to a gene: 8. This CDR3 has 16 residues. Germline loops: CDR1 SGHAT, CDR2 FQNNGV. CDR3 sequence reads: CASSKGTSGMEETQYF. DNA of the CDR3: TGTGCCAGCAGCAAAGGGACTAGCGGGATGGAGGAGACCCAGTACTTC.

The rearrangement uses TRBV11-1 and TRBJ1-2; possible D gene TRBD1, 5 bases. Trimming pared 5 bases from V and 3 bases from J, leaving 10 bases between. Germline V CDR1 and CDR2: SGHAT, FQDESV (reference sequence). The length of the CDR3 is 13 residues. CDR3 in DNA: TGTGCCAGCAGCGCAGGGATCTACTATGGCTACACCTTC. Translation: CASSAGIYYGYTF.

The chain uses TRBV15 and TRBJ1-5; tentative D call: TRBD1 (5 bases). V lost 3 bases, J lost 2 bases, and 11 bases lay in between. CDR1 and CDR2 (germline): LNHNV, YYDKDF (reference sequence). CDR3 length: 15 residues. For the CDR3, the DNA is TGTGCCACCAGCAGCAGGGCTTCTGGCAATCAGCCCCAGCATTTT. Translation: CATSSRASGNQPQHF.

This chain connects TRBV6-5 to TRBJ2-2; possibly TRBD2 for D (5 bases). Germline loops: CDR1 MNHEY, CDR2 SVGAGI. The germline V and J ends were trimmed by 6 bases and 5 bases, with 10 bases remaining between them. CDR3 length: 13 residues. This chain's CDR3 is CASRRQRTGELFF. CDR3 sequence (DNA): TGTGCCAGCAGGCGCCAGCGGACCGGGGAGCTGTTTTTT.

The J gene is TRBJ2-5, the V gene TRBV5-6, with a tentative D call TRBD1 (6 bases). Germline lookup yields CDR1 SGHDT and CDR2 YYEEEE. Trimming removed 0 bases at V and 2 bases at J, with 8 bases between. This CDR3 contains 14 residues. The CDR3 coding sequence is TGTGCCAGCAGCTTGGGGACAGCTCAAGAGACCCAGTACTTC. It translates to CASSLGTAQETQYF.

V and J are TRBV28 and TRBJ2-7; possibly TRBD2 for D (5 bases). Per germline, CDR1 MDHEN and CDR2 SYDVKM. V gave up 5 bases and J gave up 2 bases, with 16 bases separating them. The CDR3 runs 15 residues. CDR3 sequence (DNA): TGTGCCAGCAGTCCCCACAGACTACCTCCCTACGAGCAGTACTTC. Residues: CASSPHRLPPYEQYF.

This chain joins TRBV11-1 and TRBJ2-6, with 11 bases lining up with TRBD1. This CDR3 is built from 17 residues. Germline values: CDR1 SGHAT, CDR2 FQDESV (reference sequence). The V gene end was trimmed by 5 bases and the J gene end by 1 base; junction bases not matched to a gene: 4. As DNA, the CDR3 is TGTGCCAGCAGCCCCGGGACAGGGGGGTCTGGGGCCAACGTCCTGACTTTC. As protein: CASSPGTGGSGANVLTF.

This chain joins TRBV21-1 and TRBJ1-2; the table calls TRBD1, which could not be checked here. TRBV21-1 is listed as a pseudogene. This CDR3 contains 16 residues. The CDR3 reads CASSRETGTGKCGYTF. In DNA form, the CDR3 reads TGTGCCAGCAGCAGAGAGACCGGGACAGGGAAATGCGGCTACACCTTC.

J is TRBJ2-1 and V is TRBV11-1, with TRBD2 identical over 10 bases. The CDR3 length is 15 residues. Germline V CDR1 and CDR2: SGHAT, FQDESV (reference sequence). The trim removed 2 bases at V and 8 bases at J, leaving 6 bases unmatched. CDR3 protein: CASSLSSGRNYEQFF. CDR3 DNA sequence: TGTGCCAGCAGCTTATCTAGCGGGAGAAATTATGAGCAGTTCTTC.

Here the CDR3 reads CASSVGVQGAGEQYF. CDR3 bases: TGTGCCAGCAGCGTAGGAGTACAGGGGGCCGGCGAGCAGTACTTC. This rearrangement joins TRBV9 to TRBJ2-7, with 9 positions matching TRBD1. The CDR3 is made up of 15 amino acids. The germline gives CDR1 SGDLS, CDR2 YYNGEE. Losses at the gene ends were 0 bases for V and 6 bases for J; bases not matched to a gene: 7. Using reference TRBV9 and TRBJ2-7 for the parts outside the CDR3, the full variable domain is DSGVTQTPKHLITATGQRVTLRCSPRSGDLSVYWYQQSLDQGLQFLIQYYNGEERAKGNILERFSAQQFPDLHSELNLSSLELGDSALYFCASSVGVQGAGEQYFGPGTRLTVT.